A selection of T cell receptor beta chains follows, all from one sample in a study of regulatory dendritic cells for organ transplantation. Method: immunoSEQ multiplex PCR; TCRdb's copy keeps in-frame clones and lacks some. The table has some 40,000 clones, around nine tenths seen once; the top ten hold about 0.11%. Sequencing used naive CD8+ T cells from blood. The receptors come from a human donor in good health. Both conserved end residues are part of each CDR3.

>TRBV6-6|TRBJ2-5
CASSSPGGEETQYF
>TRBV6-6|TRBJ2-3
CASSGTSPDTQYF
>TRBV6-5|TRBJ2-1
CASSFRGAGPYNEQFF
>TRBV28|TRBJ2-5
CASSFFLGRQTQYF
>TRBV14|TRBJ1-2
CASSQAGTVGYGYTF
>TRBV7-2|TRBJ2-3
CASSRVEITDTQYF
>TRBV6-5|TRBJ1-5
CASSYLGQNQPQHF
>TRBV7-3|TRBJ2-1
CASSLKIGASEQFF
>TRBV4-3|TRBJ1-2
CASSRETLASMGGYTF
>TRBV5-8|TRBJ2-7
CASSLGVGGWYEQYF
>TRBV2|TRBJ2-1
CASKGVSSYNEQFF
>TRBV4-3|TRBJ2-3
CASSQATGLVRLKWDPTQYF
>TRBV29-1|TRBJ1-1
CSAHVPDTEAFF
>TRBV27|TRBJ2-1
CASSYNLGEQFF
>TRBV27|TRBJ1-1
CASSPNHLNLEGTEAFF
>TRBV10-3|TRBJ1-1
CAIYTGGTEAFF
>TRBV19|TRBJ2-2
CASSLGEGAVNTGELFF
>TRBV30|TRBJ2-7
CAWSGFARGHEQYF
>TRBV28|TRBJ2-1
CASRLAGAPGEQFF
>TRBV30|TRBJ2-3
CAWSRTSLSTDTQYF
>TRBV20-1|TRBJ1-4
CSGDRGEKLFF
>TRBV28|TRBJ1-2
CASSSGLGYGYTF
>TRBV7-6|TRBJ2-5
CASSRIPGAETQYF
>TRBV6-6|TRBJ1-2
CASSYSGAETF
>TRBV28|TRBJ1-4
CASSLSPWRNEKLFF
>TRBV7-3|TRBJ2-2
CASSLFGAGELFF
>TRBV9|TRBJ2-5
CASSVVPQETQYF
>TRBV29-1|TRBJ2-7
CSVGRPGFGDEQYF
>TRBV19|TRBJ1-4
CASSPPSRDRSEKLFF
>TRBV15|TRBJ2-7
CATMSSGKGEQYF
>TRBV7-9|TRBJ2-5
CASSFREPGTQYF
>TRBV25-1|TRBJ2-7
CASSEYGGSYEQYF
>TRBV9|TRBJ2-2
CASSVESSGGVTGELFF
>TRBV15|TRBJ1-5
CATRSLVRRGQVNQPQHF
>TRBV9|TRBJ2-1
CASSPKGVSNNEQFF
>TRBV9|TRBJ2-1
CASSEEGRLYNEQFF
>TRBV4-3|TRBJ1-4
CASSQEGRREKLFF
>TRBV15|TRBJ2-2
CATSASRTAIRTSGSAGELFF
>TRBV7-8|TRBJ2-2
CASSERTESNTGELFF